This T cell receptor beta chain is drawn from a study of regulatory T cells in long-lasting Graves disease. Overall study context: Antithyroid drug exposure in newly diagnosed Graves' patients had lasted under 3 months. Study findings and constraints: Persistent Graves' cases showed lower TCR diversity than newly diagnosed cases.

This clonotype was counted ten times or more. What it binds is unknown. The time point: newly diagnosed GD, antithyroid drugs for less than 3 months. Extracted PBMC RNA gave rise to the TCR library. Relying on iRepertoire HTBI primers and Arm-PCR of CDR3 regions, the team built TCR beta libraries. TCRdb independently ran MiXCR on the multiplex PCR reads; one entry per CDR3 protein. The sample includes roughly 610,000 distinct CDR3 sequences, about 16% of them seen just once. The CDR3 contains 15 residues. J lost 3 bases, V lost 3 bases, and 8 bases had no gene match. Germline V gene sequence: CDR1 SGHRS, CDR2 YFSETQ. These data were also filed under a second study, of T cells in Graves' hyperthyroidism and ophthalmopathy. This second study notes: Appearing also in blood were most of the thyroid clonotypes expanded above 0.001.

V is TRBV5-1 and J is TRBJ1-1; 7 bases align to TRBD1. Sequences were derived from peripheral blood mononuclear cells (PBMCs), sampled at new diagnosis, from a patient treated with antithyroid drugs. The sequence derives from a man between 18 and 35 years old with Graves disease. The CDR3 DNA sequence: TGCGCCAGCAGCTCCGCAGGGGGAAAAGACACTGAAGCTTTCTTT. Residues: CASSSAGGKDTEAFF.